These T cell receptor beta chains were read from a single sample in a study of T cells in Graves' hyperthyroidism and ophthalmopathy. TCRdb ran MiXCR on the multiplex PCR reads and lists one entry per CDR3 protein. This table has around 420,000 distinct CDR3 sequences, around a sixth appearing once. The sequencing sample was made of blood. Receptors originate from a woman between 18 and 29 years old with Graves' hyperthyroidism. CDR3s include the opening cysteine and the closing phenylalanine or tryptophan. The D gene is left open where the match is weak. Size values are once, few and many counts, or a class for expanded clones, and some rows have none.

d_gene	j_gene	abundance	v_gene	CDR3aa	CDR3nt
.	TRBJ1-2	many	TRBV12-3/TRBV12-4	CASSFRLADGYTF	TGTGCCAGCAGTTTCAGGTTGGCGGATGGCTACACCTTC
TRBD1	TRBJ1-2	many	TRBV20-1	CSATRTGGLLGYTF	TGCAGTGCTACACGGACAGGGGGCCTCCTAGGCTACACCTTC
TRBD2	TRBJ2-7	many	TRBV7-2	CASSYLAGGRQEQYF	TGTGCCAGCAGCTATCTAGCGGGAGGGCGGCAGGAGCAGTACTTC
.	TRBJ1-2	.	TRBV9	CASSTRTDYGYTF	TGTGCCAGCAGCACTCGGACAGACTATGGCTACACCTTC
.	TRBJ1-1	many	TRBV18	CASSPAQTDEAFF	TGTGCCAGCTCACCGGCGCAGACAGATGAAGCTTTCTTT
TRBD2	TRBJ2-3	.	TRBV20-1	CSARAGTSGGADTQYF	TGCAGTGCTAGAGCCGGGACTAGCGGGGGGGCAGATACGCAGTATTTT
.	TRBJ2-7	many	TRBV20-1	CSASLVDYEQYF	TGCAGTGCTAGTTTGGTAGACTACGAGCAGTACTTC
.	TRBJ2-3	many	TRBV28	CASSLSFTTDTQYF	TGTGCCAGCAGTTTATCGTTTACCACAGATACGCAGTATTTT
.	TRBJ1-3	many	TRBV5-1	CASSVNQGATGNTIYF	TGCGCCAGCAGCGTCAATCAGGGTGCGACTGGAAACACCATATATTTT
TRBD1	TRBJ1-6	many	TRBV20-1	CSVEGDSSPLHF	TGCAGTGTGGAGGGGGACAGCTCACCCCTCCACTTT
.	TRBJ2-6	.	TRBV2	CASSEGTTEPFSGANVLTF	TGTGCCAGCAGTGAAGGAACTACAGAGCCGTTCTCTGGGGCCAACGTCCTGACTTTC
TRBD1	TRBJ1-1	many	TRBV29-1	CSVSGGTEAFF	TGCAGCGTCTCAGGGGGCACTGAAGCTTTCTTT
TRBD2	TRBJ2-5	.	TRBV6-2/TRBV6-3	CASSPRTSGLQETQYF	TGTGCCAGCAGTCCCCGGACTAGCGGCCTCCAAGAGACCCAGTACTTC
.	TRBJ2-2	few	TRBV11-3	CASSLVDVGENTGELFF	TGTGCCAGCAGCTTAGTAGATGTAGGAGAGAACACCGGGGAGCTGTTTTTT
.	TRBJ2-5	many	TRBV12-5	CASGPSRYQETQYF	TGTGCTAGTGGACCCTCCAGGTACCAAGAGACCCAGTACTTC
.	TRBJ2-1	many	TRBV12-5	CASGTPPGSPSSYNEQFF	TGTGCTAGTGGAACCCCTCCTGGCAGCCCGAGCTCCTACAATGAGCAGTTCTTC
.	TRBJ2-1	many	TRBV3-1	CASSPVRGSSYNEQFF	TGTGCCAGCAGCCCCGTGAGGGGGAGCTCCTACAATGAGCAGTTCTTC
.	TRBJ1-2	.	TRBV5-1	CASSLETKVYGYTF	TGCGCCAGCAGCTTGGAAACGAAGGTCTATGGCTACACCTTC
TRBD1	TRBJ1-2	many	TRBV27	CASSLTFSGQGKEGYTF	TGTGCCAGCAGTTTAACGTTTTCGGGACAGGGGAAAGAAGGCTACACCTTC
TRBD1	TRBJ1-2	many	TRBV5-1	CASSPGQGISGYTF	TGCGCCAGCAGCCCGGGACAGGGAATAAGTGGCTACACCTTC
.	TRBJ2-7	many	TRBV27	CASSRKTLNFGEQYF	TGTGCCAGCAGTCGCAAGACTCTGAACTTCGGCGAGCAGTACTTC
.	TRBJ2-1	few	TRBV5-6	CASSSRRGNEQFF	TGTGCCAGCAGTTCTCGACGGGGGAATGAGCAGTTCTTC
TRBD1	TRBJ1-2	.	TRBV27	CASSFNAGTAYGYTF	TGTGCCAGCAGTTTCAACGCCGGGACAGCCTATGGCTACACCTTC
.	TRBJ2-5	.	TRBV20-1	CSANREVETQYF	TGCAGTGCCAACAGGGAGGTTGAGACCCAGTACTTC
.	TRBJ1-5	many	TRBV2	CASSEEPGRRNQPQHF	TGTGCCAGCAGTGAAGAGCCGGGACGGAGGAATCAGCCCCAGCATTTT
TRBD1	TRBJ2-1	few	TRBV12-3/TRBV12-4	CASQGQGAGNEQFF	TGTGCCAGCCAAGGACAGGGGGCGGGTAATGAGCAGTTCTTC
TRBD2	TRBJ2-7	many	TRBV7-9	CASSKAGGAAEQYF	TGTGCCAGCAGCAAAGCGGGAGGGGCCGCGGAGCAGTACTTC
.	TRBJ2-3	many	TRBV5-1	CASSLAWGRYQDTQYF	TGCGCCAGCAGCTTGGCGTGGGGGCGCTATCAAGATACGCAGTATTTT
.	TRBJ2-1	many	TRBV6-6	CASSYDGYNEQFF	TGTGCCAGCAGTTACGACGGATACAATGAGCAGTTCTTC
.	TRBJ2-2	many	TRBV13	CASSSPGTVNTGELFF	TGTGCCAGCAGCTCCCCCGGGACTGTGAACACCGGGGAGCTGTTTTTT
.	TRBJ1-1	many	TRBV11-3	CASGMGAGTEAFF	TGTGCCAGCGGCATGGGGGCAGGCACTGAAGCTTTCTTT
.	TRBJ2-7	.	TRBV10-2	CASSSPDPYEQYF	TGCGCCAGCTCTTCACCGGACCCCTACGAGCAGTACTTC
.	TRBJ1-4	many	TRBV12-3/TRBV12-4	CASRDQGGSEKLFF	TGTGCCAGCAGGGACCAGGGAGGCTCCGAAAAACTGTTTTTT
.	TRBJ2-6	many	TRBV18	CASSPSSGANVLTF	TGTGCCAGCAGTCCATCGTCTGGGGCCAACGTCCTGACTTTC
.	TRBJ1-2	.	TRBV6-1	CASSGQISYGYTF	TGTGCCAGCAGTGGGCAGATCTCCTATGGCTACACCTTC
.	TRBJ2-7	many	TRBV5-1	CASSLVGGQAYEQYF	TGCGCCAGCAGCTTGGTCGGGGGGCAAGCCTACGAGCAGTACTTC
.	TRBJ2-1	.	TRBV6-2/TRBV6-3	CASSPPGGNEQFF	TGTGCCAGCAGTCCCCCCGGGGGAAATGAGCAGTTCTTC
TRBD2	TRBJ2-6	many	TRBV28	CASSSPAGAGANVLTF	TGTGCCAGCAGTTCTCCAGCGGGGGCTGGGGCCAACGTCCTGACTTTC
TRBD1	TRBJ2-7	many	TRBV9	CASSVDNRGEQYF	TGTGCCAGCAGCGTAGACAACAGGGGCGAGCAGTACTTC
.	TRBJ1-5	many	TRBV2	CASMVRANQPQHF	TGTGCCAGCATGGTTAGAGCGAATCAGCCCCAGCATTTT
TRBD2	TRBJ2-1	many	TRBV10-3	CAISAGLAGVYNEQFF	TGTGCCATCAGTGCGGGACTAGCGGGAGTGTACAATGAGCAGTTCTTC
TRBD2	TRBJ2-7	few	TRBV18	CASSPNPPLAGGREQYF	TGTGCCAGCTCACCAAATCCCCCACTAGCGGGAGGGCGCGAGCAGTACTTC
TRBD1	TRBJ2-7	few	TRBV7-9	CASSSHGQGTYEQYF	TGTGCCAGCAGCTCCCATGGACAGGGCACCTACGAGCAGTACTTC
TRBD2	TRBJ2-7	many	TRBV6-1	CASMGLATSSYEQYF	TGTGCCAGCATGGGACTAGCGACGAGCTCCTACGAGCAGTACTTC
TRBD2	TRBJ2-1	.	TRBV7-6	CASSPSKRETNEQFF	TGTGCCAGCAGCCCCTCCAAGCGGGAGACGAATGAGCAGTTCTTC
TRBD2	TRBJ2-1	many	TRBV5-8	CASSLVSTSGGVSYNEQFF	TGTGCCAGCAGCTTGGTTTCGACTAGCGGGGGGGTCTCCTACAATGAGCAGTTCTTC
TRBD1	TRBJ1-4	many	TRBV2	CASSLRTGVENEKLFF	TGTGCCAGCAGCCTGAGGACAGGGGTGGAAAATGAAAAACTGTTTTTT
.	TRBJ2-2	many	TRBV24-1	CATSDSPATPNTGELFF	TGTGCCACCAGTGATTCCCCTGCGACCCCGAACACCGGGGAGCTGTTTTTT
TRBD2	TRBJ2-7	many	TRBV18	CASLRTSGSFPLKEQYF	TGTGCCAGCTTAAGGACTAGCGGGTCCTTCCCGCTGAAGGAGCAGTACTTC
TRBD2	TRBJ2-1	many	TRBV6-4	CASSDGTSGNNEQFF	TGTGCCAGCAGTGACGGGACTAGCGGGAACAATGAGCAGTTCTTC
.	TRBJ2-3	many	TRBV2	CAREGGTAADTQYF	TGTGCCAGAGAGGGTGGGACTGCTGCAGATACGCAGTATTTT
.	TRBJ2-1	many	TRBV6-1	CASRGGGAYNEQFF	TGTGCCAGCCGCGGAGGGGGGGCCTACAATGAGCAGTTCTTC
.	TRBJ2-2	.	TRBV9	CASSGGDGVSLFF	TGTGCCAGCAGCGGTGGGGACGGTGTGAGTCTGTTTTTT
TRBD2	TRBJ2-1	many	TRBV20-1	CSAPGRGRRREQFF	TGCAGTGCTCCGGGGCGGGGGAGGCGCCGGGAGCAGTTCTTC
TRBD1	TRBJ2-7	many	TRBV6-5	CASSYGATDRAISYEQYF	TGTGCCAGCAGTTACGGGGCCACTGACAGGGCAATCTCCTACGAGCAGTACTTC
.	TRBJ1-2	many	TRBV6-1	CASALTGTAPLGYTF	TGTGCCAGCGCCCTAACAGGGACGGCCCCCCTCGGCTACACCTTC
TRBD1	TRBJ1-2	many	TRBV27	CATAGQGLEGYTF	TGTGCCACCGCGGGACAGGGTTTAGAGGGCTACACCTTC
.	TRBJ2-1	many	TRBV10-3	CATLDLHEQFF	TGTGCCACCCTAGACCTGCATGAGCAGTTCTTC